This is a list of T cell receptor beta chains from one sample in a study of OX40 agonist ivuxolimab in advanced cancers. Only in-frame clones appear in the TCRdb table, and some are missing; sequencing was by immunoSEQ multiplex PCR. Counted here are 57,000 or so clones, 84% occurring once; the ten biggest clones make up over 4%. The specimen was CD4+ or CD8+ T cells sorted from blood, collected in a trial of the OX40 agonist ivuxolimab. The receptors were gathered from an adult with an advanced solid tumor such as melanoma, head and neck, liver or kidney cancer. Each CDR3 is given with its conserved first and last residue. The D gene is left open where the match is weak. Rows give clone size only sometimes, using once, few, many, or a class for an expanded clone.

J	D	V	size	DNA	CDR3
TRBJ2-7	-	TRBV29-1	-	TGCAGCGTGATAAAGGACAGCGGCGAGCAGTACTTC	CSVIKDSGEQYF
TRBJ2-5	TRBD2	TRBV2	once	TGTGCCAGCAGTGCCCGGGGGGTTGGGACCACACAGACCCAGTACTTC	CASSARGVGTTQTQYF
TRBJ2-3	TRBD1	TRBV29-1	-	TGCAGCGTTGAGAAGAGGGACGGGGACAGCGCAGATACGCAGTATTTT	CSVEKRDGDSADTQYF
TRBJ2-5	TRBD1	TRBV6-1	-	TGTGCCAGCAGCCTGACAGGGGAAGAGACCCAGTACTTC	CASSLTGEETQYF
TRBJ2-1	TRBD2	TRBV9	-	TGTGCCAGCAGCCTTGGACTAGCGGGAAGGGCGTACAATGAGCAGTTCTTC	CASSLGLAGRAYNEQFF
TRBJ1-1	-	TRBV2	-	TGTGCCAGCAGGGGGGGCAGGGGGAACACTGAAGCTTTCTTT	CASRGGRGNTEAFF
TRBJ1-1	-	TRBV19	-	TGTGCCAGTAGTAATACTCGGAGGGCCTCCGGGCCTGAAGCTTTCTTT	CASSNTRRASGPEAFF
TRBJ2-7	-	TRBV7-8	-	TGTGCCGTCAGCAAGGGGGAGGGCCCCTACGAGCAGTACTTC	CAVSKGEGPYEQYF
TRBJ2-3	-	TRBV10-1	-	TGCGCCAGCAGTGAGAGGTTATCAGTGCCCCCAGATACGCAGTATTTT	CASSERLSVPPDTQYF
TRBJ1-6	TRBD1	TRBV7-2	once	TGTGCCAGCAGGGACAGGGGTCATTCACCCCTCCACTTT	CASRDRGHSPLHF
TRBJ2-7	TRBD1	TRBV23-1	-	TGCGCCAGCAGTCCATCCACAGGGGCGCCCTACGAGCAGTACTTC	CASSPSTGAPYEQYF
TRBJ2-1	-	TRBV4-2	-	TGTGCCAGCAGCCAAGAGAGAAGGACCGAGCAGTTCTTC	CASSQERRTEQFF
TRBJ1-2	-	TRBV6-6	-	TGTGCCAGCAGCCGCGGTGGAGCTAACTATGGCTACACCTTC	CASSRGGANYGYTF
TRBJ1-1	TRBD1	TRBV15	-	TGTGCCACCAGCGCTTACAGGGGTGGTAGGGACACTGAAGCTTTCTTT	CATSAYRGGRDTEAFF
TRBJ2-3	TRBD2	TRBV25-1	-	TGTGCCAGCAGTGAATATAAGACTAGCGGGAAGGGCACAGATACGCAGTATTTT	CASSEYKTSGKGTDTQYF
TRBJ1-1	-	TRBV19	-	TGTGCCAGTAGTACGACAGGGAACACTGAAGCTTTCTTT	CASSTTGNTEAFF